The clone carrying this TCR beta chain was seen repeatedly, ten times or more. Its specificity is unknown. These data are taken from a study of T cell clonality in common variable immunodeficiency. Study-wide points: Compared with controls, CVID subjects had fewer shared TCRbeta clones.

Clones were sequenced by immunoSEQ multiplex PCR, and TCRdb holds only the in-frame ones, with some missing. The data show tens of thousands of clones, with none appearing a single time. This sequence originates from a person between 18 and 70 years old in good health. The sample consisted of peripheral blood mononuclear cells.

The sequenced CDR3 bases are TGTGCCAGCAGCTTGACAGGGGAGGATGAG. It yields the protein CASSLTGEDE. The whole CDR3 sequence is CASSLTGEDEQFF. V gene TRBV7-7 combines with J gene TRBJ2-1; TRBD1 matches 8 bases. The read falls 3 residues short of the CDR3 end, and the missing part is taken from the germline J gene. This CDR3 contains 13 residues. The germline V gene has CDR1 SSHAT and CDR2 FNYEAQ (reference sequence). V gave up 3 bases and J gave up 8 bases; unmatched junction bases: 3.